This passage covers 27 T cell receptor beta chains from one sample sequenced in a study of a mutant IDH1 vaccine in newly diagnosed glioma. These TCRs' antigens remain unknown. Sequencing used immunoSEQ multiplex PCR; TCRdb keeps in-frame clones, though not all of them. This repertoire shows approximately 61,000 clones, approximately 80% found once; its top ten account for roughly 5.7%. Time point here: week 35, safety follow-up. Vaccination used 300 ug of mutant IDH1 20-mer peptide per dose, with topical imiquimod. The sample consisted of PBMCs, taken from a glioma patient whose treatment included an IDH1 peptide vaccine. All receptors derive from a man in his forties with glioma.

This clone came up once. The CDR3 DNA is TGTGCCATCAAAGGGGCTTCCTACGAGCAGTACTTC. Protein product: CAIKGASYEQYF. The J gene is TRBJ2-7, the V gene TRBV10-3, with a possible D match to TRBD1 (5 bases). The CDR3 spans 12 residues. The ends were cut back, 7 bases at V and 1 base at J, with 8 bases in the middle. Germline V gene lookup returns CDR1 ENHRY and CDR2 SYGVKD.

The chain joins TRBV20-1 to TRBJ1-5; maybe TRBD1 (6 bases). Trimming took off 5 bases at V and 8 bases at J, with 10 bases between the two ends. Germline loops: CDR1 DFQATT, CDR2 SNEGSKA (reference sequence). The CDR3 is 11 amino acids. The CDR3: CSAARGEPQHF. In nucleotides, the CDR3 is TGCAGTGCTGCCAGGGGAGAGCCCCAGCATTTT.

The chain links TRBV5-1 to TRBJ2-2; D possibly uses TRBD1 or TRBD2 (7 bases each). Trimming shortened V by 2 bases and J by 0 bases, and 11 bases separated the two germline ends. Germline V gene sequence: CDR1 SGHRS, CDR2 YFSETQ. The CDR3 is 16 residues long. The CDR3 sequence is CASSFSGGANTGELFF. The CDR3 DNA is TGCGCCAGCAGCTTTTCAGGGGGGGCGAACACCGGGGAGCTGTTTTTT.

The J gene is TRBJ1-6, the V gene TRBV2; no clear D. Trimming took 7 bases from V and 0 from J, leaving 7 bases between them. CDR1 is SNHLY, CDR2 FYNNEI, per germline. The length of the CDR3 is 14 residues. In DNA form, the CDR3 reads TGTGCCAGCACCAGGAGCTCCTATAATTCACCCCTCCACTTT. Amino acid sequence: CASTRSSYNSPLHF.

J is TRBJ2-5 and V is TRBV29-1; the D is unclear. Near its end, the DNA agrees better with TRBJ2-7, so the J call may be wrong. This CDR3 region has 13 residues. Germline CDR1 SQVTM, CDR2 ANQGSEA. CDR3 protein: CSANHVGSYEQYF. The CDR3 DNA reads as TGCAGCGCCAACCACGTTGGGTCCTACGAGCAGTACTTC.

The chain links TRBV30 to TRBJ1-5; D gene ambiguous. Germline values: CDR1 GTSNPN, CDR2 SVGIG (reference sequence). V gave up 5 bases and J gave up 0 bases, with 8 bases separating them. This CDR3 has 13 residues. DNA of the CDR3: TGTGCCTGGGGTGCGGATAGCAATCAGCCCCAGCATTTT. Translated, it gives CAWGADSNQPQHF.

V is TRBV7-3 and J is TRBJ2-2, with D possibly being TRBD1 (6 bases). Trimming removed 6 bases from V and 3 bases from J, with 14 bases in between. This CDR3 is 15 amino acids long. Germline loops: CDR1 SGHTA, CDR2 FQGTGA. The CDR3 nucleotides read TGTGCCAGCAGATCGACAGGCGGTCACACCGGGGAGCTGTTTTTT. Protein: CASRSTGGHTGELFF.

This clone has only a few counts. V and J are TRBV5-6 and TRBJ1-1, with D unresolved. The CDR3 sequence is 11 residues long. Germline CDR1 reads SGHDT; CDR2 reads YYEEEE. V gave up 3 bases and J gave up 12 bases, with 12 bases separating them. In nucleotides, the CDR3 is TGTGCCAGCAGCTCCAGTGGAGGAACTTTCTTT. Amino acid sequence: CASSSSGGTFF.

The CDR3 reads CASSIEGGNQPQHF. CDR3 nucleotides: TGTGCCAGTAGTATAGAGGGGGGCAATCAGCCCCAGCATTTT. The rearrangement links TRBV19 to TRBJ1-5; D perhaps matches TRBD1 (5 bases). Germline CDR1 reads LNHDA; CDR2 reads SQIVND (reference sequence). V was trimmed by 0 bases and J by 2 bases, leaving 5 bases between them. The CDR3 consists of 14 residues.

The chain joins TRBV18 to TRBJ1-2, with 7 bases aligning to TRBD1. V shed 2 bases, J shed 4 bases, and the junction held 7 bases outside the gene matches. Per germline, CDR1 KGHSH and CDR2 LQKENI. The CDR3 has 15 amino acids. The CDR3 DNA follows: TGTGCCAGCTCACCAAGGCAGGGGGATGGCTATGGCTACACCTTC. Protein: CASSPRQGDGYGYTF.

V usage is TRBV5-1 and J usage is TRBJ1-2; D is unresolved. There are 14 residues in the CDR3. Trimming shortened V by 0 bases and J by 8 bases, and 14 bases separated the two germline ends. Looked up from germline, CDR1 is SGHRS and CDR2 is YFSETQ. CDR3 protein: CASSLDLDRIGYTF. Here the CDR3 DNA reads TGCGCCAGCAGCTTGGATCTCGATCGCATAGGCTACACCTTC.

The V call is TRBV18, the J call TRBJ2-3; no reliable D call. V was shortened by 3 bases and J by 4 bases, with 2 bases between the two germline ends. The CDR3 is 11 residues long. Per germline, CDR1 KGHSH and CDR2 LQKENI. The DNA of the CDR3 is TGTGCCAGCTCACCCTCAGATACGCAGTATTTT. This gives the protein CASSPSDTQYF.

The rearrangement joins TRBV5-5 to TRBJ2-7; weak D call: TRBD1 (6 bases). CDR1 and CDR2 from the germline V gene are SGHKS and YYEKEE (reference sequence). CDR3 length equals 14 residues. V dropped 0 bases and J dropped 6 bases, with 13 bases sitting between them. CDR3 sequence: CASSLDQGTFEQYF. CDR3 DNA sequence: TGTGCCAGCAGCTTGGATCAGGGGACCTTCGAGCAGTACTTC.

The V gene is TRBV7-8, the J gene TRBJ2-7, with D possibly TRBD2 on 5 matching bases. Germline V gene data show CDR1 as SGHVS and CDR2 as FQNEAQ. Trimming left V 5 bases short and J 3 bases short, with 20 bases between. The CDR3 has 16 amino acids. This CDR3 is CASSVVDGLMSYEQYF. The DNA for the CDR3 is TGTGCCAGCAGCGTTGTAGACGGACTGATGAGCTACGAGCAGTACTTC. Supplemented by reference TRBV7-8 and TRBJ2-7, the full variable domain reads GAGVSQSPRYKVAKRGQDVALRCDPISGHVSLFWYQQALGQGPEFLTYFQNEAQLDKSGLPSDRFFAERPEGSVSTLKIQRTQQEDSAVYLCASSVVDGLMSYEQYFGPGTRLTVT.

The sample holds a few counts of this clone. V gene TRBV29-1 combines with J gene TRBJ1-5; perhaps TRBD1 as D (5 bases). Germline loops: CDR1 SQVTM, CDR2 ANQGSEA. The V end was cut by 5 bases, the J end by 4 bases, with 12 bases between. The CDR3 is made up of 13 amino acids. CDR3 protein: CSVSEQGNQPQHF. The CDR3 DNA sequence: TGCAGCGTTAGTGAGCAGGGAAATCAGCCCCAGCATTTT.

The J gene is TRBJ1-3, the V gene TRBV5-6, with D hard to call. The V gene lost 4 bases and the J gene lost 2 bases, with 16 bases spanning the gap. The germline gives CDR1 SGHDT, CDR2 YYEEEE. The CDR3 is 16 residues long. This chain's CDR3 is CASSKEGRDAGNTIYF. The CDR3 DNA is TGTGCCAGCAGCAAAGAAGGGAGGGATGCTGGAAACACCATATATTTT.

The V gene is TRBV5-5, the J gene TRBJ2-7; the D gene is possibly TRBD1 (6 bases). Germline lookup yields CDR1 SGHKS and CDR2 YYEKEE (reference sequence). Between the trimmed V and J ends, which lost 3 bases and 1 base, there was a span of 11 bases. The CDR3 has 14 residues. In DNA, the CDR3 is TGTGCCAGCAGCTCCCGACAGGTTTCCTACGAGCAGTACTTC. Translating it yields CASSSRQVSYEQYF.

V is TRBV29-1 and J is TRBJ2-5, with D possibly matching TRBD1 (5 bases). The ends were cut back, 4 bases at V and 2 bases at J, with 8 bases in the middle. The CDR3 totals 12 residues. Germline values: CDR1 SQVTM, CDR2 ANQGSEA. CDR3 DNA sequence: TGCAGCGTTGTACAGGCACAAGAGACCCAGTACTTC. It codes for CSVVQAQETQYF.

This clone was detected only a few times. CDR3 sequence (DNA): TGTGCCAGCAGCCCCAGGCCACAGGGGAAGGACACTGAAGCTTTCTTT. This sequence encodes CASSPRPQGKDTEAFF. V and J are TRBV11-2 and TRBJ1-1; 7 bases match TRBD1. CDR3 length equals 16 residues. CDR1 is SGHAT, CDR2 FQNNGV, per germline. Unmatched junction bases numbered 12, after V lost 5 bases and J lost 3 bases.

This chain joins TRBV10-1 and TRBJ2-3; TRBD2 matches 11 bases. Germline V CDR1 and CDR2: WNHNN, SYGVQD (reference sequence). The V and J ends lost 6 bases and 3 bases, in that order; junction bases with no gene match: 5. The CDR3 loop spans 15 amino acids. CDR3 in amino acids: CASSLLAGVTDTQYF. CDR3 bases: TGCGCCAGCAGCCTACTAGCGGGGGTAACAGATACGCAGTATTTT.

The table lists this clone with a few counts. The rearrangement joins TRBV6-5 to TRBJ1-5, with D possibly TRBD1 on 5 matching bases. The CDR3 is 11 residues long. V was trimmed by 2 bases and J by 11 bases, leaving 7 bases between them. Germline V gene sequence: CDR1 MNHEY, CDR2 SVGAGI. For the CDR3, the DNA is TGTGCCAGCAGTTACCGGGGGGCCCAGCATTTT. This sequence encodes CASSYRGAQHF.

The chain joins TRBV19 to TRBJ2-1; D possibly uses TRBD1 or TRBD2 (7 bases each). This CDR3 contains 16 residues. V was clipped by 7 bases and J by 6 bases, with 22 bases between them. CDR1 and CDR2 from the germline V gene are LNHDA and SQIVND (reference sequence). In DNA, the CDR3 is TGTGCCAGTACCATAAGGACAGGCAGGACTAGCAATGAGCAGTTCTTC. It is translated as CASTIRTGRTSNEQFF.

V gene TRBV19 combines with J gene TRBJ1-2; unclear D gene. The ends were cut back, 1 base at V and 4 bases at J, with 13 bases in the middle. This CDR3 is 15 amino acids long. CDR1 and CDR2 (germline): LNHDA, SQIVND (reference sequence). The CDR3 DNA reads as TGTGCCAGTAGTATAGCTCCGGGCCGTGGCTATGGCTACACCTTC. This codes for CASSIAPGRGYGYTF.

This chain links TRBV21-1 with TRBJ2-5; the table assigns TRBD1, which was not confirmed against the DNA. TRBV21-1 is listed as a pseudogene. The CDR3 sequence is 20 residues long. This CDR3 reads CASSKVSLLTDGIKRETQYF. As DNA, the CDR3 is TGTGCCAGCAGCAAAGTCTCCTTGTTGACAGACGGAATCAAAAGGGAGACCCAGTACTTC.

The chain carries TRBV5-1 and TRBJ2-6; D may be TRBD1 or TRBD2 (6 bases each). The CDR3 loop spans 15 amino acids. From germline, CDR1 is SGHRS and CDR2 YFSETQ. V lost 4 bases and J lost 2, with 10 bases in between. The DNA for the CDR3 is TGCGCCAGCAGCCCGGAGGGGGCTGGGGCCAACGTCCTGACTTTC. It codes for CASSPEGAGANVLTF.

The rearrangement links TRBV15 to TRBJ1-5; weak D call: TRBD1 (5 bases). The CDR3 is made up of 17 amino acids. Germline V lookup: CDR1 LNHNV, CDR2 YYDKDF (reference sequence). V lost 1 base and J 1 base, leaving 14 bases between the germline ends. The CDR3 loop reads CATSRGGWGTSNQPQHF. CDR3 sequence (DNA): TGTGCCACCAGCAGAGGCGGGTGGGGGACGAGCAATCAGCCCCAGCATTTT.

The J gene is TRBJ1-2, the V gene TRBV30, with D unresolved. With 3 bases removed from V and 3 bases from J, the gap between germline ends came to 17 bases. The CDR3 sequence is 15 residues long. Per germline, CDR1 GTSNPN and CDR2 SVGIG (reference sequence). In nucleotides, the CDR3 is TGTGCCTGGAGGCCCGATCGAGGCAGTTACTATGGCTACACCTTC. Protein sequence: CAWRPDRGSYYGYTF. The whole variable domain, filled in from reference TRBV30 and TRBJ1-2, reads SQTIHQWPATLVQPVGSPLSLECTVEGTSNPNLYWYRQAAGRGLQLLFYSVGIGQISSEVPQNLSASRPQDRQFILSSKKLLLSDSGFYLCAWRPDRGSYYGYTFGSGTRLTVV.